These 28 T cell receptor beta chains share one sample of origin, sequenced in a study of blood T cell repertoires in COVID-19. Using immunoSEQ multiplex PCR, the repertoire was profiled, and TCRdb retains in-frame clones only, with some absent. The profile shows 110,000 to 150,000 clones, 80% to 85% of them singletons. Sequencing used peripheral blood. The origin of the receptors is a human donor in a cohort sampled during active COVID-19.

This chain links TRBV7-2 with TRBJ2-6, with D perhaps TRBD1 (6 bases). Per the germline V gene, CDR1 is SGHTA and CDR2 is FQGNSA. This CDR3 region has 16 residues. Between the trimmed V and J ends, which lost 8 bases and 0 bases, there was a span of 14 bases. In DNA form, the CDR3 reads TGTGCCAGCGTAGGACAGCCTCTCTCTGGGGCCAACGTCCTGACTTTC. Translated, it gives CASVGQPLSGANVLTF.

This sequence joins TRBV9 and TRBJ2-7; 8 nucleotides match TRBD2. CDR1 is SGDLS and CDR2 is YYNGEE in the germline V gene. The CDR3 contains 14 residues. Trimming cost V 7 bases and J 4 bases; bases outside gene matches: 10. CDR3 DNA sequence: TGTGCCAGCGGGAGCGGGAGAGTGGGTTACGAGCAGTACTTC. It is translated as CASGSGRVGYEQYF. The whole variable domain, filled in from reference TRBV9 and TRBJ2-7, reads DSGVTQTPKHLITATGQRVTLRCSPRSGDLSVYWYQQSLDQGLQFLIQYYNGEERAKGNILERFSAQQFPDLHSELNLSSLELGDSALYFCASGSGRVGYEQYFGPGTRLTVT.

This rearrangement joins TRBV19 to TRBJ2-1, with 7 bases fitting TRBD1. Germline CDR1 and CDR2: LNHDA and SQIVND (reference sequence). With 6 bases clipped from V and 3 bases from J, the junction kept 5 bases outside the gene matches. The CDR3 runs to 14 residues. The CDR3 coding sequence is TGTGCCAGTAGGGAGACAGGGTTCTACAATGAGCAGTTCTTC. It encodes CASRETGFYNEQFF. The whole variable domain, remainder taken from reference TRBV19 and TRBJ2-1, is DGGITQSPKYLFRKEGQNVTLSCEQNLNHDAMYWYRQDPGQGLRLIYYSQIVNDFQKGDIAEGYSVSREKKESFPLTVTSAQKNPTAFYLCASRETGFYNEQFFGPGTRLTVL.

The chain has TRBV29-1 and TRBJ1-4; D perhaps matches TRBD1 (5 bases). Germline CDR1 is SQVTM and CDR2 is ANQGSEA. The V end lost 4 bases, the J end lost 5 bases, and 11 bases lay between the germline ends. CDR3 size: 13 residues. CDR3 protein: CSVVWGSNEKLFF. The CDR3 DNA follows: TGCAGCGTTGTTTGGGGCTCCAATGAAAAACTGTTTTTT.

DNA for the CDR3: TGCGCCAGCAGCCAAGGGACAGGGGGCGCTTCGAATCAGCCCCAGCATTTT. It codes for CASSQGTGGASNQPQHF. V gene TRBV4-1 combines with J gene TRBJ1-5; TRBD1 matches at 11 bases. Germline V gene lookup returns CDR1 MGHRA and CDR2 YSYEKL. V was clipped by 1 base and J by 4 bases; unmatched bases: 6. CDR3 length: 17 residues.

The genes are TRBV27 and TRBJ1-3; 8 bases map to TRBD1. In germline, CDR1 is MNHEY, CDR2 SMNVEV (reference sequence). The CDR3 has 15 residues. V lost 6 bases, J lost 1 base, and 5 bases stayed unmatched. In DNA form, the CDR3 reads TGTGCCAGCAGGTTACAGGGGGTTTCTGGAAACACCATATATTTT. Residues: CASRLQGVSGNTIYF.

This chain links TRBV19 with TRBJ1-5; D may be TRBD1 (6 bases). CDR1 and CDR2 (germline): LNHDA, SQIVND (reference sequence). V lost 4 bases and J lost 5, with 18 bases in between. The CDR3 consists of 16 residues. The CDR3 DNA follows: TGTGCCAGTAGTACACAGGGTAGGAGCGGCTATCAGCCCCAGCATTTT. Its translation is CASSTQGRSGYQPQHF.

This sequence joins TRBV4-2 and TRBJ2-5; D may be TRBD2 (6 bases). Between the trimmed V and J ends, which lost 3 bases and 2 bases, there was a span of 13 bases. Germline V CDR1 and CDR2: LGHNA, YNFKEQ. The CDR3 is 15 amino acids. The CDR3 nucleotides are TGTGCCAGCAGCCAGGGACTGGCCGCACAAGAGACCCAGTACTTC. Translation gives CASSQGLAAQETQYF.

The chain is built from TRBV6-5 and TRBJ1-1; 10 positions agree with TRBD1. Germline CDR1 and CDR2: MNHEY and SVGAGI. Trimming took 0 bases from V and 7 from J; bases not matched to a gene: 5. The CDR3 length is 15 residues. This CDR3 reads CASSYSNRDRGEAFF. As DNA, the CDR3 is TGTGCCAGCAGTTACTCGAACCGGGACAGGGGTGAAGCTTTCTTT.

The chain employs TRBV29-1 and TRBJ2-3; 8 nucleotides match TRBD2. CDR1 and CDR2 from the germline V gene are SQVTM and ANQGSEA. With 7 bases clipped from V and 1 base from J, the junction kept 13 bases outside the gene matches. There are 16 residues in the CDR3. The CDR3 bases are TGCAGCGCCCGAGAAGCGGGAGCCGGCGGCACAGATACGCAGTATTTT. It codes for CSAREAGAGGTDTQYF.

The chain combines TRBV7-2 with TRBJ1-4, with D possibly TRBD1 on 6 matching bases. V lost 2 bases and J lost 3, with 13 bases in between. CDR3 length: 16 amino acids. Germline V lookup: CDR1 SGHTA, CDR2 FQGNSA. The CDR3 bases are TGTGCCAGCAGCTTAAGGCGGGGGGCGCCTAATGAAAAACTGTTTTTT. Protein sequence: CASSLRRGAPNEKLFF.

This chain links TRBV20-1 with TRBJ2-7; TRBD2 aligns across 8 bases. V lost 4 bases to trimming and J lost 2 bases; unmatched junction nucleotides: 7. The CDR3 contains 14 residues. The germline V gene has CDR1 DFQATT and CDR2 SNEGSKA (reference sequence). The CDR3 reads CSAIEGLETYEQYF. In nucleotides, the CDR3 is TGCAGTGCTATTGAGGGACTAGAGACCTACGAGCAGTACTTC.

The chain couples TRBV2 to TRBJ2-7; D may be TRBD2 (5 bases). The CDR3 totals 16 residues. V was clipped by 2 bases and J by 0 bases, with 14 bases between them. CDR1 is SNHLY, CDR2 FYNNEI, per germline. CDR3 sequence (DNA): TGTGCCAGCAGTGAACCTTCAGCGGAATACTCCTACGAGCAGTACTTC. It encodes CASSEPSAEYSYEQYF. Full variable domain (outside the CDR3, taken from reference TRBV2 and TRBJ2-7): EPEVTQTPSHQVTQMGQEVILRCVPISNHLYFYWYRQILGQKVEFLVSFYNNEISEKSEIFDDQFSVERPDGSNFTLKIRSTKLEDSAMYFCASSEPSAEYSYEQYFGPGTRLTVT.

Of note for this clone: Germline is not matched at one junction end, which may reflect a read error. This rearrangement joins TRBV7-2 to TRBJ2-1, with 7 bases fitting TRBD2. Germline V gene data show CDR1 as SGHTA and CDR2 as FQGNSA. CDR3 length equals 14 residues. CDR3 nucleotides: TGTGCCAGCAGCGTCGCCGGGACTACGAGTAATCCGGTCTTC. Its protein product is CASSVAGTTSNPVF.

This clone was counted only a few times. V usage is TRBV11-3 and J usage is TRBJ2-7, with a possible D match to TRBD2 (6 bases). CDR1 is SGHNT and CDR2 is YENEEA in the germline V gene. The length of the CDR3 is 15 residues. V shed 1 base and J shed 3 bases, with 13 bases lying between them. The DNA for the CDR3 is TGTGCCAGCAGCTTAGGAACGGCGGGACTCTACGAGCAGTACTTC. Protein product: CASSLGTAGLYEQYF.

In its sample, this clone was seen once. CDR3 region: CATSRDKNTEAFF. The DNA for the CDR3 is TGTGCCACCAGCAGAGATAAGAACACTGAAGCTTTCTTT. This chain joins TRBV15 and TRBJ1-1, with D uncertain. Trimming took off 0 bases at V and 1 base at J, with 3 bases between the two ends. Germline loops: CDR1 LNHNV, CDR2 YYDKDF (reference sequence). The length of the CDR3 is 13 residues.

The genes are TRBV6-2 or TRBV6-3 and TRBJ2-7, with 13 bases fitting TRBD2. Germline assignment: CDR1 MNHEY and CDR2 SVGEGT. The CDR3 covers 17 residues. V lost 4 bases to trimming and J lost 6 bases; unmatched junction nucleotides: 12. CDR3 residues: CASSSLLTSGRVGEQYF. Written as DNA, the CDR3 is TGTGCCAGCAGTTCCCTCCTTACTAGCGGGAGGGTCGGCGAGCAGTACTTC.

The V gene is TRBV5-1, the J gene TRBJ2-3; 7 nucleotides match TRBD2. Trimming cost V 0 bases and J 10 bases; bases outside gene matches: 5. Per germline, CDR1 SGHRS and CDR2 YFSETQ. The CDR3 consists of 13 residues. The CDR3 nucleotides read TGCGCCAGCAGCTTGGAGGGAGGGCCGTCGCAGTATTTT. Amino acid sequence: CASSLEGGPSQYF.

The gene calls are TRBV7-2 and TRBJ1-1; D uncertain. The V end lost 5 bases, the J end lost 0 bases, and 16 bases lay between the germline ends. This CDR3 spans 16 amino acids. Germline V gene lookup returns CDR1 SGHTA and CDR2 FQGNSA. CDR3 loop: CASSPTPRGVNTEAFF. In DNA, the CDR3 is TGTGCCAGCAGCCCCACCCCACGCGGGGTGAACACTGAAGCTTTCTTT.

Remarks on this clone: This same CDR3 is encoded by further DNA sequences in the sample. The CDR3, as DNA: TGTGCCACCAGTGATTCGGCGGGACGGGACAATCAGCCCCAGCATTTT. Its protein product is CATSDSAGRDNQPQHF. The chain recombines TRBV24-1 with TRBJ1-5, with D tentatively TRBD1 (5 bases). The CDR3 length is 16 residues. CDR1 is KGHDR and CDR2 is SFDVKD in the germline V gene. With 2 bases removed from V and 3 bases from J, the gap between germline ends came to 13 bases.

This sequence joins TRBV12-3 or TRBV12-4 and TRBJ2-1; no clear D. This CDR3 contains 12 residues. V was pared by 5 bases and J by 7 bases, with 9 bases between. The CDR3 sequence is CASSPRRNEQFF. The CDR3 bases are TGTGCCAGCAGTCCTCGTCGGAATGAGCAGTTCTTC.

This rearrangement joins TRBV5-6 to TRBJ1-4; 7 nucleotides agree with TRBD1. V lost 2 bases and J lost 7; bases outside the gene matches: 5. CDR1 SGHDT and CDR2 YYEEEE come from the germline V gene. The CDR3 totals 14 residues. The CDR3: CASSFPRDSEKLFF. CDR3 nucleotides: TGTGCCAGCAGCTTTCCCAGGGACAGTGAAAAACTGTTTTTT.

The V and J genes are TRBV7-9 and TRBJ2-7, with TRBD1 identical over 7 bases. V dropped 1 base and J dropped 3; count of bases not matched to a gene: 3. Per germline, CDR1 SEHNR and CDR2 FQNEAQ (reference sequence). This CDR3 region has 14 residues. The CDR3 DNA reads TGTGCCAGCAGCTTAGTAGGGACAGACTACGAGCAGTACTTC. Translating it yields CASSLVGTDYEQYF. The full variable domain, in which reference TRBV7-9 and TRBJ2-7 provide the parts outside the CDR3, is DTGVSQNPRHKITKRGQNVTFRCDPISEHNRLYWYRQTLGQGPEFLTYFQNEAQLEKSRLLSDRFSAERPKGSFSTLEIQRTEQGDSAMYLCASSLVGTDYEQYFGPGTRLTVT.

This clone was found a few times. This chain joins TRBV6-6 and TRBJ2-3, with 12 positions matching TRBD2. This CDR3 is 16 amino acids long. Germline V lookup: CDR1 MNHNY, CDR2 SVGAGI (reference sequence). After removal of 8 bases from V and 6 bases from J, the junction contained 12 bases not matched to a gene. This CDR3 is CASALTSGRLADTQYF. DNA of the CDR3: TGTGCCAGCGCACTGACTAGCGGGAGATTGGCGGATACGCAGTATTTT.

This chain joins TRBV7-2 and TRBJ2-1, with 11 bases identical to TRBD2. The CDR3 has 14 amino acids. Trimming at V came to 1 base and at J to 11 bases, leaving 4 bases not matched to a gene. Germline lookup yields CDR1 SGHTA and CDR2 FQGNSA. CDR3 amino acids: CASSLEGTSGKQFF. The CDR3 coding sequence is TGTGCCAGCAGCTTAGAAGGGACTAGCGGTAAGCAGTTCTTC.

The chain links TRBV6-6 to TRBJ1-1, with 9 nucleotides matching TRBD1. Germline-derived CDR1 and CDR2 are MNHNY and SVGAGI (reference sequence). With V trimmed by 5 bases and J by 5 bases, 6 bases remained unmatched. This CDR3 has 14 amino acids. In DNA, the CDR3 is TGTGCCAGCAGTAAGGGACAGGGCCCTACTGAAGCTTTCTTT. This translates into CASSKGQGPTEAFF.

In this sample, this clone turned up once. The chain combines TRBV9 with TRBJ1-4; D ambiguous. CDR3 size: 15 residues. V lost 0 bases, J lost 7 bases, and 13 bases lay in between. The germline gives CDR1 SGDLS, CDR2 YYNGEE. Here the CDR3 DNA reads TGTGCCAGCAGCGTAGGAGGGAATGACGGTGAAAAACTGTTTTTT. Amino acid sequence: CASSVGGNDGEKLFF.

The chain has TRBV7-8 and TRBJ2-2; D not resolved. This CDR3 spans 15 amino acids. The germline V and J ends were trimmed by 4 bases and 3 bases, with 12 bases remaining between them. Germline V gives CDR1 SGHVS, CDR2 FQNEAQ. For the CDR3, the DNA is TGTGCCAGCAGCTCTTTAGGTAGCTACACCGGGGAGCTGTTTTTT. Residues: CASSSLGSYTGELFF.